The 30 T cell receptor beta chains below come from one sample, sequenced in a study of blood T cells in healthy people across ages. The authors ran a second PCR of roughly 6 to 11 cycles using a sample-barcoded 5' primer and a J-beta primer mix. Each CDR3 protein is one row after TCRdb ran MiXCR on the 5' RACE reads. The table lists 650,000 to 700,000 distinct CDR3 sequences, roughly half of them singletons. Sequenced: blood. These receptors all stem from a woman older than 75 in good health.

This chain joins TRBV13 and TRBJ2-7, with a possible D match to TRBD1 (6 bases). Germline assignment: CDR1 PRHDT and CDR2 FYEKMQ (reference sequence). V lost 4 bases to trimming and J lost 8 bases, with 27 bases between them. The CDR3 runs to 17 residues. The CDR3 sequence: CASSSETQGMIRGKQYF. The DNA for the CDR3 is TGTGCCAGCAGCTCCGAGACCCAGGGGATGATCCGAGGGAAGCAGTACTTC.

This clonotype has a count of ten or more. The V and J genes are TRBV20-1 and TRBJ1-5; the match to TRBD1 covers 7 bases. Germline trimming cut 6 bases from V and 3 bases from J; bases unmatched to any gene: 5. The CDR3 runs 13 residues. Germline V gene sequence: CDR1 DFQATT, CDR2 SNEGSKA (reference sequence). CDR3 residues: CSAPGQPNQPQHF. The CDR3, as DNA: TGCAGTGCACCGGGACAGCCCAATCAGCCCCAGCATTTT.

This clonotype was seen ten or more times. The DNA of the CDR3 is TGTGCCAGCAGTTTCCACCTCTCGGGCTCCTACAATGAGCAGTTCTTC. It codes for CASSFHLSGSYNEQFF. The J gene is TRBJ2-1, the V gene TRBV12-3 or TRBV12-4; D is unclear. Trimming stripped 3 bases from V and 0 bases from J, with 12 bases between. The CDR3 has 16 amino acids.

This clonotype has at least ten counts. This chain links TRBV20-1 with TRBJ1-4, with 12 bases matching TRBD1. The V segment lost 6 bases and the J segment 4 bases; nucleotides outside the gene matches: 9. The CDR3 runs 16 residues. CDR1 is DFQATT and CDR2 is SNEGSKA in the germline V gene (reference sequence). The CDR3 DNA reads as TGCAGTGCCACCGGGACAGGGGGCGCCTTTAATGAAAAACTGTTTTTT. Translating gives CSATGTGGAFNEKLFF.

The V and J genes are TRBV6-6 and TRBJ2-1; 12 bases line up with TRBD2. Germline CDR1 is MNHNY and CDR2 is SVGAGI (reference sequence). V dropped 0 bases and J dropped 7; count of bases not matched to a gene: 1. The CDR3 consists of 15 residues. The CDR3 sequence is CASSYSTSGRNEQFF. The CDR3 DNA reads as TGTGCCAGCAGTTACTCGACTAGCGGGAGAAATGAGCAGTTCTTC.

This clonotype was recorded many times. The rearrangement links TRBV7-2 to TRBJ2-4, with D maybe TRBD2 (5 bases). V was clipped by 5 bases and J by 1 base, with 12 bases between them. The CDR3 has 15 residues. CDR1 is SGHTA and CDR2 is FQGNSA in the germline V gene. CDR3: CASSPGGVAKNIQYF. In DNA, the CDR3 is TGTGCCAGCAGCCCAGGAGGAGTGGCCAAAAACATTCAGTACTTC.

The chain has TRBV5-1 and TRBJ1-5; D is unresolved. Trimming stripped 0 bases from V and 3 bases from J, with 10 bases between. The CDR3 loop spans 15 amino acids. The germline V gene encodes CDR1 SGHRS and CDR2 YFSETQ. For the CDR3, the DNA is TGCGCCAGCAGCTTGGAACCGGTGAACAATCAGCCCCAGCATTTT. Its protein is CASSLEPVNNQPQHF.

This clonotype was recorded many times. Germline and junction disagree at one end, which may indicate a read error. The chain recombines TRBV7-2 with TRBJ2-3; either TRBD1 or TRBD2 may supply D (6 bases each). This CDR3 contains 16 residues. Germline V gene data show CDR1 as SGHTA and CDR2 as FQGNSA. CDR3 loop: CASSFHSRGVTYTQYF. The CDR3 DNA sequence: TGTGCCAGCAGCTTCCATTCGAGGGGGGTCACATATACGCAGTATTTT.

A remark on this clonotype: A read error may produce the germline difference seen at one junction end. This chain joins TRBV6-5 and TRBJ2-5; either TRBD1 or TRBD2 may fit D (5 bases each). This CDR3 comprises 15 residues. In germline, CDR1 is MNHEY, CDR2 SVGAGI. CDR3 loop: CASSYRDRGSWEQYF. The CDR3 nucleotides are TGTGCTAGCAGTTACCGGGACCGAGGGAGTTGGGAGCAGTACTTC.

This clonotype was seen repeatedly, ten times or more. V usage is TRBV5-1 and J usage is TRBJ2-1; 14 positions match TRBD2. The junction had 5 bases not matched to a gene; V was cut back by 4 bases and J by 8 bases. Germline loops: CDR1 SGHRS, CDR2 YFSETQ. This CDR3 spans 15 amino acids. The CDR3 is CASSPGLAGVYEQFF. CDR3 bases: TGCGCCAGCAGCCCGGGACTAGCGGGAGTCTATGAGCAGTTCTTC.

A few counts support this clonotype. This chain joins TRBV25-1 and TRBJ2-2; D gene ambiguous. There are 15 residues in the CDR3. Trimming took off 3 bases at V and 4 bases at J, with 12 bases between the two ends. Germline values: CDR1 MGHDK, CDR2 SYGVNS. CDR3 nucleotide sequence: TGTGCCAGCAGTGACTCGAGTCCGCTCACCGGGGAGCTGTTTTTT. Protein sequence: CASSDSSPLTGELFF.

J is TRBJ2-2 and V is TRBV12-3 or TRBV12-4, with TRBD1 matching over 9 bases. The junction had 4 bases not matched to a gene; V was cut back by 3 bases and J by 5 bases. The CDR3 runs to 15 residues. DNA of the CDR3: TGTGCCAGCAGTTTTGTCGGACAGGGGACCGGGGAGCTGTTTTTT. It encodes CASSFVGQGTGELFF.

The chain employs TRBV9 and TRBJ1-2, with D possibly being TRBD1 (6 bases). V was cut by 0 bases and J by 3 bases, with 21 bases left in between. There are 18 residues in the CDR3. Per the germline V gene, CDR1 is SGDLS and CDR2 is YYNGEE. CDR3 DNA: TGTGCCAGCAGCGTAGAGAAGAGTGGACAGACCAATTACTATGGCTACACCTTC. This encodes CASSVEKSGQTNYYGYTF. Full variable domain (rest looked up from reference TRBV9 and TRBJ1-2): DSGVTQTPKHLITATGQRVTLRCSPRSGDLSVYWYQQSLDQGLQFLIQYYNGEERAKGNILERFSAQQFPDLHSELNLSSLELGDSALYFCASSVEKSGQTNYYGYTFGSGTRLTVV.

Concerning this clonotype itself: The junction shows a germline mismatch at one end, possibly a read error. The V gene is TRBV7-7, the J gene TRBJ2-2, with a tentative D call TRBD2 (6 bases). The CDR3 is made up of 16 amino acids. The germline CDR1 and CDR2 sequences are SSHAT and FNYEAQ (reference sequence). As DNA, the CDR3 is TGTGCTAGCAGCTTAGCAGCGGGCCCTTTCACCGGGGAGCTGTTTTTT. It codes for CASSLAAGPFTGELFF.

This clonotype was seen only once. The chain is built from TRBV5-1 and TRBJ2-3; 9 nucleotides match TRBD1. Losses at the gene ends were 6 bases for V and 6 bases for J; bases not matched to a gene: 8. Per the germline V gene, CDR1 is SGHRS and CDR2 is YFSETQ. CDR3 length equals 14 residues. The CDR3: CASTPGTGSDTQYF. The DNA of the CDR3 is TGCGCCAGCACTCCCGGGACAGGGAGTGATACGCAGTATTTT.

The genes are TRBV20-1 and TRBJ2-3; 11 positions agree with TRBD2. Germline trimming cut 5 bases from V and 1 base from J; bases unmatched to any gene: 20. This CDR3 has 20 residues. Germline V gene data show CDR1 as DFQATT and CDR2 as SNEGSKA (reference sequence). In nucleotides, the CDR3 is TGCAGTGCTTCCCCTTTTTCGACTAGCGGGGCTCTCCGTGGCACAGATACGCAGTATTTT. It encodes CSASPFSTSGALRGTDTQYF.

Many counts were recorded for this clonotype. The chain employs TRBV20-1 and TRBJ2-7; D gene ambiguous. The V gene's germline CDR1 is DFQATT and CDR2 SNEGSKA (reference sequence). V gave up 2 bases and J gave up 4 bases, with 9 bases separating them. CDR3 length: 12 amino acids. The CDR3 here is CSARSALYEQYF. The CDR3 nucleotides read TGCAGTGCTAGATCGGCCTTATACGAGCAGTACTTC.

The rearrangement links TRBV7-2 to TRBJ2-1; 8 nucleotides agree with TRBD2. The CDR3 extends over 16 amino acids. Germline-derived CDR1 and CDR2 are SGHTA and FQGNSA. J was trimmed by 3 bases and V by 2 bases; bases with no gene match: 6. CDR3 residues: CASSLLGLAVYNEQFF. CDR3 bases: TGTGCCAGCAGCTTACTCGGACTAGCAGTCTACAATGAGCAGTTCTTC.

The chain has TRBV28 and TRBJ2-1, with 12 positions matching TRBD2. This CDR3 has 18 amino acids. CDR1 is MDHEN and CDR2 is SYDVKM in the germline V gene. Unmatched junction bases numbered 16, after V lost 3 bases and J lost 10 bases. CDR3: CASSLTSGRSRLSYEQFF. CDR3 nucleotide sequence: TGTGCCAGCAGTTTGACTAGCGGGAGAAGCAGGCTCTCCTACGAGCAGTTCTTC.

This chain joins TRBV7-2 and TRBJ1-4; no reliable D call. The ends were cut back, 6 bases at V and 10 bases at J, with 21 bases in the middle. CDR3 size: 15 residues. The V gene's germline CDR1 is SGHTA and CDR2 FQGNSA. CDR3 region: CASSLHEGRLGKLFF. CDR3 nucleotide sequence: TGTGCCAGCAGTCTCCATGAAGGGAGATTGGGAAAACTGTTTTTT.

A note on this clonotype: Given a much more abundant clone one base away, this may be a read error. In DNA form, the CDR3 reads TGTGCCAGCAGCGTCGACATCGGGGCCACTGAAGCTTTCTTT. Its translation: CASSVDIGATEAFF. The J gene is TRBJ1-1, the V gene TRBV9; possibly TRBD1 for D (5 bases). Germline V CDR1 and CDR2: SGDLS, YYNGEE. The CDR3 length is 14 residues. V gave up 2 bases and J gave up 4 bases, with 12 bases separating them.

This clonotype was recorded only once. Germline is not matched at one junction end, which may reflect a read error. The genes are TRBV5-1 and TRBJ2-5; 8 nucleotides agree with TRBD1. CDR1 SGHRS and CDR2 YFSETQ come from the germline V gene. This CDR3 is built from 16 residues. The CDR3 region is CASSFSGTGFGETQYF. The DNA of the CDR3 is TGCGCTAGCAGCTTTTCCGGGACAGGCTTTGGAGAGACCCAGTACTTC.

The CDR3 region is CVSFPGRWGKLFF. In DNA, the CDR3 is TGTGTCTCCTTCCCGGGACGATGGGGAAAACTGTTTTTT. The J gene is TRBJ1-4, the V gene TRBV2; a possible D gene is TRBD1 (5 bases). Germline V CDR1 and CDR2: SNHLY, FYNNEI. The CDR3 spans 13 residues.

This clonotype was observed a single time. Mismatch with germline at one junction end may stem from a read error. This rearrangement joins TRBV6-4 to TRBJ2-1; 10 nucleotides align to TRBD2. Germline values: CDR1 MRHNA, CDR2 SNTAGT. This CDR3 comprises 15 residues. The CDR3 spells CAGSVSAGGQYKQFF. The CDR3 nucleotides are TGTGCCGGCAGTGTGTCAGCGGGAGGGCAGTATAAGCAGTTCTTC.

The V call is TRBV29-1, the J call TRBJ2-4; tentatively, D is TRBD1 (5 bases). The tail of the sequence fits TRBJ2-7 better, so the J call may be wrong. From germline, CDR1 is SQVTM and CDR2 ANQGSEA. The CDR3 totals 13 residues. CDR3 amino acids: CSVDGVAGHEQYF. The CDR3 DNA reads TGCAGCGTTGATGGGGTCGCAGGGCACGAGCAGTACTTC.

The chain is built from TRBV28 and TRBJ2-4; TRBD2 is a possible D gene (5 bases). CDR1 and CDR2 (germline): MDHEN, SYDVKM. This CDR3 comprises 18 residues. Trimming took off 2 bases at V and 0 bases at J, with 17 bases between the two ends. The DNA of the CDR3 is TGTGCCAGCAGTTTACGGAGGAAGTTCCCTGTAGCCAAAAACATTCAGTACTTC. Its protein is CASSLRRKFPVAKNIQYF.

The rearrangement links TRBV15 to TRBJ2-1, with D possibly matching TRBD2 (5 bases). The germline CDR1 and CDR2 sequences are LNHNV and YYDKDF (reference sequence). The CDR3 loop spans 16 amino acids. With 0 bases removed from V and 6 bases from J, the gap between germline ends came to 15 bases. In nucleotides, the CDR3 is TGTGCCACCAGCAGAGACCGGGGAGCAGGCTCCAATGAGCAGTTCTTC. Amino acids: CATSRDRGAGSNEQFF.

The chain carries TRBV27 and TRBJ2-1; D possibly matches TRBD1 or TRBD2 (5 bases each). Deletions cut 3 bases from V and 5 bases from J, with 11 bases between. Germline assignment: CDR1 MNHEY and CDR2 SMNVEV (reference sequence). This CDR3 has 14 residues. This CDR3 reads CASSLNGAHNEQFF. CDR3 nucleotides: TGTGCCAGCAGTTTGAACGGGGCCCACAATGAGCAGTTCTTC.

The genes are TRBV6-5 and TRBJ2-3; maybe TRBD1 (5 bases). Germline V gives CDR1 MNHEY, CDR2 SVGAGI. This CDR3 has 13 amino acids. Trimming shortened V by 8 bases and J by 0 bases, and 9 bases separated the two germline ends. The CDR3 coding sequence is TGTGCCAGCCTACAGGCTAGCACAGATACGCAGTATTTT. Translation gives CASLQASTDTQYF.

CDR3 in DNA: TGTGCCAGCAGCCAAGATCTAGTAGTACTAGCGGGAGGATTCCCCTCCTACAATGAGCAGTTCTTC. It codes for CASSQDLVVLAGGFPSYNEQFF. The chain couples TRBV4-2 to TRBJ2-1; 12 bases are shared with TRBD2. After removal of 0 bases from V and 0 bases from J, the junction contained 15 bases not matched to a gene. Germline CDR1 LGHNA, CDR2 YNFKEQ. The CDR3 is 22 amino acids.